The 25 T cell receptor beta chains reported below all come from one sample, sequenced in a study of T cell responses to AZD1222 COVID-19 vaccine. The table came from immunoSEQ multiplex PCR; TCRdb's copy has only in-frame clones and leaves some out. The table has roughly 99,000 clones, 91% seen once. The sequencing used peripheral blood, collected 28 days after the second AZD1222 dose. The source is an adult who received the AZD1222 COVID-19 vaccine.

This clone was seen a single time. Distinct nucleotide sequences in the sample also encode this CDR3. As DNA, the CDR3 is TGTGCCAGCAGTGAGGGTTTTTACAATTCACCCCTCCACTTT. Translated: CASSEGFYNSPLHF. The V gene is TRBV27, the J gene TRBJ1-6, with D unresolved. The CDR3 loop spans 14 amino acids. The germline gives CDR1 MNHEY, CDR2 SMNVEV (reference sequence). The V end was cut by 5 bases, the J end by 7 bases, with 12 bases between.

The genes are TRBV6-2 or TRBV6-3 and TRBJ2-7; D might be TRBD1 (6 bases). The CDR3 runs 17 residues. V was pared by 3 bases and J by 6 bases, with 24 bases between. Germline V gives CDR1 MNHEY, CDR2 SVGEGT. CDR3 in amino acids: CASSYSGLGRGEIEQYF. The CDR3 bases are TGTGCCAGCAGTTATTCTGGTTTAGGCAGGGGAGAGATCGAGCAGTACTTC.

CDR3 DNA sequence: TGTGCCAGCAGTGGATCGAGGGGGGGAAGCAATGAAAAACTGTTTTTT. Translated: CASSGSRGGSNEKLFF. The gene calls are TRBV6-1 and TRBJ1-4; D might be TRBD1 (6 bases). The CDR3 length is 16 residues. Germline values: CDR1 MNHNS, CDR2 SASEGT. With 4 bases removed from V and 5 bases from J, the gap between germline ends came to 17 bases.

The chain's CDR3 is CATSRDGIATQYF. The DNA for the CDR3 is TGTGCCACCAGCAGAGACGGTATCGCGACCCAGTACTTC. V and J are TRBV15 and TRBJ2-5; no clear D. Trimming took off 0 bases at V and 7 bases at J, with 9 bases between the two ends. The CDR3 spans 13 residues. The V gene's germline CDR1 is LNHNV and CDR2 YYDKDF (reference sequence).

The gene calls are TRBV5-4 and TRBJ2-4, with D tentatively TRBD2 (6 bases). This CDR3 is built from 16 residues. V shed 5 bases and J shed 0 bases, with 15 bases lying between them. Germline loops: CDR1 SGHNT, CDR2 YYREEE (reference sequence). CDR3 DNA sequence: TGTGCCAGCAGTGACCGGAGGGAGATAGCCAAAAACATTCAGTACTTC. Protein: CASSDRREIAKNIQYF.

The rearrangement links TRBV24-1 to TRBJ2-1; 12 nucleotides align to TRBD2. From germline, CDR1 is KGHDR and CDR2 SFDVKD. The CDR3 sequence is 15 residues long. V trimming: 0 bases; J trimming: 9 bases; junction bases outside the gene matches: 2. The CDR3 region has the DNA TGTGCCACCAGTGATTTGACTAGCGGGAGGCCTGAGCAGTTCTTC. Its protein is CATSDLTSGRPEQFF.

The rearrangement uses TRBV5-1 and TRBJ2-7; possibly TRBD1 or TRBD2 for D (5 bases each). Trimming shortened V by 4 bases and J by 3 bases, and 11 bases separated the two germline ends. The CDR3 runs 13 residues. CDR1 SGHRS and CDR2 YFSETQ come from the germline V gene. In DNA, the CDR3 is TGCGCCAGCAGCATAGGGGACCTCTACGAGCAGTACTTC. Translating it yields CASSIGDLYEQYF.

The table lists this clone with a count of one. The V call is TRBV5-4, the J call TRBJ2-5, with a tentative D call TRBD2 (5 bases). Germline V lookup: CDR1 SGHNT, CDR2 YYREEE (reference sequence). This CDR3 has 13 residues. Trimming cost V 4 bases and J 1 base, with 8 bases left between them. DNA of the CDR3: TGTGCCAGCAGCCTACGGGGCCAAGAGACCCAGTACTTC. This gives the protein CASSLRGQETQYF.

The chain employs TRBV19 and TRBJ1-3; 7 positions match TRBD1. In germline, CDR1 is LNHDA, CDR2 SQIVND (reference sequence). The V gene end was trimmed by 4 bases and the J gene end by 0 bases; junction bases not matched to a gene: 6. The CDR3 runs to 16 residues. Written as DNA, the CDR3 is TGTGCCAGTAGTACAGGGACAGCGAACTCTGGAAACACCATATATTTT. Translated, it gives CASSTGTANSGNTIYF. Variable domain in full (rest from reference TRBV19 and TRBJ1-3): DGGITQSPKYLFRKEGQNVTLSCEQNLNHDAMYWYRQDPGQGLRLIYYSQIVNDFQKGDIAEGYSVSREKKESFPLTVTSAQKNPTAFYLCASSTGTANSGNTIYFGEGSWLTVV.

The chain links TRBV29-1 to TRBJ2-4; 7 bases are shared with TRBD1. The CDR3 loop spans 13 amino acids. The germline gives CDR1 SQVTM, CDR2 ANQGSEA. V was clipped by 7 bases and J by 7 bases; unmatched bases: 10. The CDR3 reads CSGVQGRPNIQYF. The CDR3 nucleotides are TGCAGCGGGGTACAGGGGCGTCCGAACATTCAGTACTTC.

CDR3 nucleotide sequence: TGTGCCAGCAGTTTAACAGGGGTCTATGGCTACACCTTC. Translating gives CASSLTGVYGYTF. This chain links TRBV12-3 or TRBV12-4 with TRBJ1-2; 7 positions match TRBD1. The CDR3 is 13 residues long. V trimming: 2 bases; J trimming: 4 bases; junction bases outside the gene matches: 1.

This clone was found once. The chain joins TRBV2 to TRBJ1-2; a weak D match, TRBD1 (6 bases). Per germline, CDR1 SNHLY and CDR2 FYNNEI. The CDR3 sequence is 14 residues long. V was cut by 7 bases and J by 0 bases, with 12 bases left in between. CDR3 sequence reads: CASTWDTPNYGYTF. In nucleotides, the CDR3 is TGTGCCAGCACCTGGGACACCCCTAACTATGGCTACACCTTC.

The chain has TRBV7-2 and TRBJ2-3; 7 bases line up with TRBD2. The germline V gene encodes CDR1 SGHTA and CDR2 FQGNSA. V was pared by 6 bases and J by 1 base, with 4 bases of the junction left unmatched. This CDR3 has 14 amino acids. CDR3 sequence: CASRRAGGTDTQYF. CDR3 bases: TGTGCCAGCAGGAGGGCGGGAGGCACAGATACGCAGTATTTT. The full variable domain, its missing parts supplied by reference TRBV7-2 and TRBJ2-3, is GAGVSQSPSNKVTEKGKDVELRCDPISGHTALYWYRQSLGQGLEFLIYFQGNSAPDKSGLPSDRFSAERTGGSVSTLTIQRTQQEDSAVYLCASRRAGGTDTQYFGPGTRLTVL.

The J gene is TRBJ2-5, the V gene TRBV10-3; maybe TRBD1 (5 bases). The CDR3 is 15 amino acids. Germline lookup yields CDR1 ENHRY and CDR2 SYGVKD. Trimming removed 0 bases from V and 5 bases from J, with 13 bases in between. The CDR3 region is CAISESSGSPETQYF. The CDR3, as DNA: TGTGCCATCAGTGAGTCGTCAGGGTCCCCGGAGACCCAGTACTTC.

The genes are TRBV18 and TRBJ2-1; the D is unclear. V lost 3 bases to trimming and J lost 2 bases, with 11 bases between them. The CDR3 spans 15 residues. CDR1 is KGHSH, CDR2 LQKENI, per germline. The DNA for the CDR3 is TGTGCCAGCTCACCCTCGGAGCGTACCTACAATGAGCAGTTCTTC. Encoded protein: CASSPSERTYNEQFF.

The chain has TRBV5-4 and TRBJ1-6, with 7 bases lining up with TRBD1. The CDR3 has 14 amino acids. With 2 bases clipped from V and 10 bases from J, the junction kept 6 bases outside the gene matches. CDR1 and CDR2 from the germline V gene are SGHNT and YYREEE (reference sequence). CDR3 region: CASSLEGASSPLHF. The CDR3, as DNA: TGTGCCAGCAGCTTAGAGGGGGCGAGCTCACCCCTCCACTTT.

The chain couples TRBV19 to TRBJ1-4; 9 positions agree with TRBD1. This CDR3 has 14 amino acids. Germline lookup yields CDR1 LNHDA and CDR2 SQIVND (reference sequence). The junction had 6 bases not matched to a gene; V was cut back by 5 bases and J by 8 bases. CDR3 nucleotide sequence: TGTGCCAGTAGTCCATGGACAGGGGACGAAAAACTGTTTTTT. Translation: CASSPWTGDEKLFF.

This clone was seen only once. The chain employs TRBV5-4 and TRBJ2-3; 9 bases are a match to TRBD2. Trimming cost V 2 bases and J 6 bases; bases outside gene matches: 4. In germline, CDR1 is SGHNT, CDR2 YYREEE (reference sequence). This CDR3 has 14 residues. In DNA, the CDR3 is TGTGCCAGCAGCTTTGCGGGAGGGCACGATACGCAGTATTTT. It codes for CASSFAGGHDTQYF.

V and J are TRBV19 and TRBJ2-1; 7 bases match TRBD1. The ends lost 6 bases at V and 6 bases at J; junction bases unmatched: 5. There are 13 residues in the CDR3. CDR1 is LNHDA, CDR2 SQIVND, per germline (reference sequence). The CDR3 reads CASRPDRANEQFF. The CDR3 DNA reads as TGTGCCAGTAGACCCGACAGGGCCAATGAGCAGTTCTTC.

The V gene is TRBV28, the J gene TRBJ1-1; 7 positions match TRBD1. Germline V CDR1 and CDR2: MDHEN, SYDVKM. The CDR3 loop spans 14 amino acids. Trimming cost V 7 bases and J 5 bases; bases outside gene matches: 10. Here the CDR3 reads CASKVQGVRTEAFF. CDR3 DNA: TGTGCCAGCAAGGTCCAGGGGGTAAGGACTGAAGCTTTCTTT.

The sample holds many counts of this clone. V is TRBV18 and J is TRBJ1-6; D ambiguous. The CDR3 runs 17 residues. The V gene's germline CDR1 is KGHSH and CDR2 LQKENI. Trimming took off 3 bases at V and 0 bases at J, with 12 bases between the two ends. CDR3 sequence (DNA): TGTGCCAGCTCACCCGCTGACCGGAGCTCCTATAATTCACCCCTCCACTTT. Amino acid sequence: CASSPADRSSYNSPLHF. Looking up the rest from reference TRBV18 and TRBJ1-6 gives the full variable domain: NAGVMQNPRHLVRRRGQEARLRCSPMKGHSHVYWYRQLPEEGLKFMVYLQKENIIDESGMPKERFSAEFPKEGPSILRIQQVVRGDSAAYFCASSPADRSSYNSPLHFGNGTRLTVT.

The rearrangement joins TRBV9 to TRBJ2-1; D possibly corresponds to TRBD1 (6 bases). The V end was cut by 0 bases, the J end by 9 bases, with 13 bases between. CDR1 is SGDLS, CDR2 YYNGEE, per germline. This CDR3 region has 14 residues. The CDR3 DNA reads as TGTGCCAGCAGCGTAGCGGGGACACCCGTTGAGCAGTTCTTC. It encodes CASSVAGTPVEQFF.

The chain links TRBV6-2 or TRBV6-3 to TRBJ2-3; TRBD2 matches 7 bases. Germline values: CDR1 MNHEY, CDR2 SVGEGT. Germline trimming cut 1 base from V and 0 bases from J; bases unmatched to any gene: 13. The CDR3 spans 19 residues. CDR3 in DNA: TGTGCCAGCAGTTACTTTAATCGGCGGGAGCGATGGAGCACAGATACGCAGTATTTT. Translating gives CASSYFNRRERWSTDTQYF.

V usage is TRBV28 and J usage is TRBJ2-2, with unresolved D. The CDR3 is 12 residues long. The V and J ends lost 5 bases and 5 bases respectively, with 6 bases between them. Germline values: CDR1 MDHEN, CDR2 SYDVKM. The CDR3 reads CASSRRTGELFF. The CDR3 DNA follows: TGTGCCAGCAGTAGAAGGACCGGGGAGCTGTTTTTT.

The rearrangement uses TRBV2 and TRBJ2-1; 8 nucleotides line up with TRBD2. The trim removed 8 bases at V and 1 base at J, leaving 7 bases unmatched. This CDR3 spans 15 amino acids. The V gene's germline CDR1 is SNHLY and CDR2 FYNNEI. The CDR3 loop is CASGERETSYNEQFF. CDR3 coding DNA: TGTGCCAGCGGGGAGCGGGAGACGTCCTACAATGAGCAGTTCTTC.